This T cell receptor beta chain was sequenced for a study of T-cell memory formation after mild COVID-19. Study summary: Among the donors, TCR clusters were largely specific to each donor.

The CDR3 is made up of 18 amino acids. The V and J ends lost 2 bases and 10 bases, in that order; junction bases with no gene match: 15. Germline V gene lookup returns CDR1 MNHEY and CDR2 SVGAGI. TCRdb re-called the 5' RACE reads with MiXCR, one entry per CDR3 protein. The data hold under 400,000 distinct CDR3 sequences, with under 25% observed a single time. Study-wide findings and caveats: Nothing showed for sure that second-wave clones peaking on day 37 were SARS-CoV-2 specific.

This clonotype showed up just a few times. As yet, its antigen is unknown. The sequence was obtained from an adult woman who had mild COVID-19 (a few samples of this study predate the infection). Cell type and time point are not known. This chain connects TRBV6-5 to TRBJ1-6; TRBD1 matches 9 bases. Specimen: PBMCs or a T cell subset sorted from them (not recorded which). The DNA of the CDR3 is TGTGCCAGCAGTTACAAGGGGACAGGGCTTTCAGATTTGTCACCCCTCCACTTT. Translating gives CASSYKGTGLSDLSPLHF.